These 7 T cell receptor beta chains share one sample of origin, sequenced in a study of T cells in Graves' hyperthyroidism and ophthalmopathy (dated by TCRdb to between 2017 and 2020). Library preparation employed multiplex PCR. The listed sequencing device is Illumina HiSeq 2000. TCR beta CDR3 regions were amplified from RNA transcripts. A first-round RT-PCR of the TCR CDR3 used the HTBI primer set with the Qiagen OneStep RT-PCR kit. The raw public reads went through TCRdb reprocessing: fastp at Q25, MiXCR clone calling, in-frame beta chains kept. Each entry is one CDR3 protein sequence, shown with its most common DNA and genes. In all, the sample holds 490,000 or so distinct CDR3 sequences, and 35% to 50% of those were seen once. Together, the top ten hold around 47% of the sample. The sequenced sample was peripheral blood or thyroid tissue (not recorded which). These receptor sequences come from an adult woman with Graves' disease, either hyperthyroidism or ophthalmopathy (not recorded which).

The chain combines TRBV25-1 with TRBJ2-5; D is perhaps TRBD1 or TRBD2 (5 bases each). Trimming removed 4 bases at V and 0 bases at J, with 15 bases between. CDR1 and CDR2 from the germline V gene are MGHDK and SYGVNS. The CDR3 runs 16 residues. As DNA, the CDR3 is TGTGCCAGCAGTGGCCTCGGGGCGATGTACCAAGAGACCCAGTACTTC. Translation gives CASSGLGAMYQETQYF.

The chain couples TRBV7-3 to TRBJ1-3; TRBD1 aligns across 7 bases. This CDR3 has 19 residues. Germline CDR1 SGHTA, CDR2 FQGTGA. With 5 bases clipped from V and 0 bases from J, the junction kept 16 bases outside the gene matches. The DNA of the CDR3 is TGTGCCAGCAGCCACCGGGACAGCGGACCCAAATGCTCTGGAAACACCATATATTTT. Protein product: CASSHRDSGPKCSGNTIYF.

The CDR3 DNA is TGTGCCAGCAGCCCCTTGGGGCAGGGGGCCGGCGCCGGGGAGCTGTTTTTT. Translation gives CASSPLGQGAGAGELFF. The V and J genes are TRBV7-9 and TRBJ2-2; 8 bases fit TRBD1. This CDR3 is 17 amino acids long. CDR1 is SEHNR and CDR2 is FQNEAQ in the germline V gene (reference sequence). V was pared by 5 bases and J by 6 bases, with 14 bases of the junction left unmatched.

The chain carries TRBV7-9 and TRBJ1-1; a weak D match, TRBD1 (6 bases). Germline assignment: CDR1 SEHNR and CDR2 FQNEAQ (reference sequence). The CDR3 contains 12 residues. V was pared by 5 bases and J by 12 bases, with 16 bases between. CDR3 amino acids: CASSRVGGEPFF. The CDR3 DNA is TGTGCCAGCAGCAGGGTTGGGGGCGAGCCTTTCTTT. The entire variable domain, with the rest obtained from reference TRBV7-9 and TRBJ1-1, is as follows: DTGVSQNPRHKITKRGQNVTFRCDPISEHNRLYWYRQTLGQGPEFLTYFQNEAQLEKSRLLSDRFSAERPKGSFSTLEIQRTEQGDSAMYLCASSRVGGEPFFGQGTRLTVV.

This clonotype appeared many times. V is TRBV2 and J is TRBJ2-2, with D perhaps matching TRBD2 (5 bases). CDR3 length: 13 amino acids. Germline V gene data show CDR1 as SNHLY and CDR2 as FYNNEI. Trimming took 5 bases from V and 7 from J, leaving 11 bases between them. The CDR3 sequence: CASSPTRSGELFF. CDR3 nucleotides: TGTGCCAGCAGTCCAACTAGGAGCGGGGAGCTGTTTTTT.

The chain recombines TRBV20-1 with TRBJ2-7, with 8 bases that match TRBD2. The CDR3 extends over 14 amino acids. Germline CDR1 reads DFQATT; CDR2 reads SNEGSKA (reference sequence). The V gene end was trimmed by 0 bases and the J gene end by 3 bases; junction bases not matched to a gene: 4. The CDR3 sequence is CSARDGSGNYEQYF. CDR3 DNA: TGCAGTGCTAGAGACGGTAGCGGGAACTACGAGCAGTACTTC.

This clonotype has ten or more counts. The rearrangement links TRBV29-1 to TRBJ2-7; TRBD1 aligns across 7 bases. V lost 4 bases to trimming and J lost 0 bases; unmatched junction nucleotides: 9. The CDR3 length is 15 residues. Per the germline V gene, CDR1 is SQVTM and CDR2 is ANQGSEA. CDR3: CSVVWDSRVSYEQYF. CDR3 nucleotides: TGCAGCGTTGTTTGGGACAGCCGCGTCTCCTACGAGCAGTACTTC.